Listed below are T cell receptor beta chains from one sample, sequenced in a study of T cell changes during pregnancy in multiple sclerosis. Assay: immunoSEQ multiplex PCR; the TCRdb copy retains only in-frame clones and omits some. The profile shows 130,000 or so clones, less than 97% of them singletons. This specimen was peripheral blood, taken after pregnancy. The receptors shown here come from a female donor with multiple sclerosis, enrolled in a pregnancy study. CDR3s include the opening cysteine and the closing phenylalanine or tryptophan. Each record gives: J gene, V gene, D gene, CDR3 protein, CDR3 DNA. A D gene is named only where the DNA matches it firmly.

TRBJ1-1	TRBV7-9	-	CASTFGGVTEAFF	TGTGCCAGCACCTTCGGGGGTGTCACTGAAGCTTTCTTT
TRBJ2-4	TRBV7-2	TRBD2	CASSLEAGGRGNIQYF	TGTGCCAGCAGCTTAGAAGCGGGAGGGCGGGGAAACATTCAGTACTTC
TRBJ1-1	TRBV14	TRBD1	CASSPGTGFTTEAFF	TGTGCCAGCAGCCCCGGGACAGGGTTTACCACTGAAGCTTTCTTT
TRBJ1-1	TRBV5-1	-	CASTVDRIPNTEAFF	TGCGCCAGCACAGTAGACAGGATTCCGAACACTGAAGCTTTCTTT
TRBJ1-1	TRBV29-1	-	CSVDDLAEAFF	TGCAGCGTTGACGACTTGGCCGAAGCTTTCTTT
TRBJ1-2	TRBV13	-	CASSFKGVRLWGYTF	TGTGCCAGCAGCTTTAAGGGGGTCCGGCTTTGGGGCTACACCTTC
TRBJ2-1	TRBV11-3	TRBD2	CASRPETSGTCRNEQFF	TGTGCCAGCCGCCCCGAGACTAGCGGGACTTGTCGCAATGAGCAGTTCTTC
TRBJ2-7	TRBV6-1	-	CASSGFRAAPYEQYF	TGTGCCAGCAGTGGGTTCAGGGCCGCCCCCTACGAGCAGTACTTC
TRBJ1-2	TRBV6-6	-	CASRPWRGSNYGYTF	TGTGCCAGCAGGCCCTGGAGGGGCTCTAACTATGGCTACACCTTC
TRBJ1-2	TRBV7-2	-	CASSLAQRVNYGYTF	TGTGCCAGCAGCTTAGCGCAACGAGTTAACTATGGCTACACCTTC
TRBJ1-2	TRBV6-4	-	CASSPGGGGSYGYTF	TGTGCCAGCAGCCCCGGAGGGGGGGGTAGCTATGGCTACACCTTC
TRBJ2-7	TRBV27	-	CASSLTGREQYF	TGTGCCAGCAGCCTTACAGGGCGCGAGCAGTACTTC
TRBJ2-1	TRBV4-3	TRBD2	CASSQGLAGAPAQFF	TGCGCCAGCAGCCAAGGACTAGCGGGGGCCCCGGCGCAGTTCTTC